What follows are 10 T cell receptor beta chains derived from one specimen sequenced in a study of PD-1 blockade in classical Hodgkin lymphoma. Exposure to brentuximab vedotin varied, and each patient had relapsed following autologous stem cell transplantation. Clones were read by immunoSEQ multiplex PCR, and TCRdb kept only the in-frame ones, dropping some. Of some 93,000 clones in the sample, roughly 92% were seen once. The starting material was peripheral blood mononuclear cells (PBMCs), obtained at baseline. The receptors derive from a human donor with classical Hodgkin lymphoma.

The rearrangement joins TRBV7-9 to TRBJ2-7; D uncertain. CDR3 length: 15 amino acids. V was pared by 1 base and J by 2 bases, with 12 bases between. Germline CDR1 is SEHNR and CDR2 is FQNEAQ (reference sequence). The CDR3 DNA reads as TGTGCCAGCAGCTTAGGATCTTTGGACCCCTACGAGCAGTACTTC. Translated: CASSLGSLDPYEQYF. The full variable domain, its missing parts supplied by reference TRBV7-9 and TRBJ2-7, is DTGVSQNPRHKITKRGQNVTFRCDPISEHNRLYWYRQTLGQGPEFLTYFQNEAQLEKSRLLSDRFSAERPKGSFSTLEIQRTEQGDSAMYLCASSLGSLDPYEQYFGPGTRLTVT.

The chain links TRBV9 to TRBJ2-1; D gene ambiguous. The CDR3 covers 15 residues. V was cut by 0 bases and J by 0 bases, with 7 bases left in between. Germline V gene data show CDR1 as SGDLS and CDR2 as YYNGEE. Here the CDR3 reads CASSVAPSSYNEQFF. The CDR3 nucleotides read TGTGCCAGCAGCGTAGCCCCTAGCTCCTACAATGAGCAGTTCTTC.

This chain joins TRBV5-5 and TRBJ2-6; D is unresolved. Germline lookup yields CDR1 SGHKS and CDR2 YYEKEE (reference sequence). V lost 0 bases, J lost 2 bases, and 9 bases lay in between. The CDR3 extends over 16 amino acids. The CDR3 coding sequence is TGTGCCAGCAGCTTGGCGTTTGGGGCTGGGGCCAACGTCCTGACTTTC. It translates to CASSLAFGAGANVLTF.

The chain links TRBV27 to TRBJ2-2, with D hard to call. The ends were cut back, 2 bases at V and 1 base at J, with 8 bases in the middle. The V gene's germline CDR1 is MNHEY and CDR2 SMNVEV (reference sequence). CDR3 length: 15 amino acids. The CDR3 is CASSLRGRNTGELFF. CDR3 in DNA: TGTGCCAGCAGTTTACGTGGTCGGAACACCGGGGAGCTGTTTTTT.

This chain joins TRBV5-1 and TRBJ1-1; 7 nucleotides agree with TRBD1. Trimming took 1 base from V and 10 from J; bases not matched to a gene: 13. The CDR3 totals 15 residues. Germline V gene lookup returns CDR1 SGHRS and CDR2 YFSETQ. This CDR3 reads CASSLSGTGAWIAFF. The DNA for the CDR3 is TGCGCCAGCAGCTTGAGTGGCACAGGGGCTTGGATAGCTTTCTTT.

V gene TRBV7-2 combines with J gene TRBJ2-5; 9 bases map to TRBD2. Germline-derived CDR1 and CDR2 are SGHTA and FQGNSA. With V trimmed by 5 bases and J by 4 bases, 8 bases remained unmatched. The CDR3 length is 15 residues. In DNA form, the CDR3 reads TGTGCCAGCAGCCCACGGCTAGCGGGACGAGAGACCCAGTACTTC. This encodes CASSPRLAGRETQYF.

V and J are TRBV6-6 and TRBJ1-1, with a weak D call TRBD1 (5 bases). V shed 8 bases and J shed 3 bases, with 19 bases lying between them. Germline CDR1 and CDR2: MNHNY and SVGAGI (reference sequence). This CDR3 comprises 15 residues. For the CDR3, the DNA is TGTGCCAGCGATATGGGCACTTTGGGGGACACTGAAGCTTTCTTT. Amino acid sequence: CASDMGTLGDTEAFF.

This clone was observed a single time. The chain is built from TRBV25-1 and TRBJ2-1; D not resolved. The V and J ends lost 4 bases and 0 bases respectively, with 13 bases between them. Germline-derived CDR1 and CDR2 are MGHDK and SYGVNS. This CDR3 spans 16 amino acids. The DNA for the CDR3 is TGTGCCAGCAGTGCCGAGCCGTCTAGCTCCTACAATGAGCAGTTCTTC. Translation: CASSAEPSSSYNEQFF.

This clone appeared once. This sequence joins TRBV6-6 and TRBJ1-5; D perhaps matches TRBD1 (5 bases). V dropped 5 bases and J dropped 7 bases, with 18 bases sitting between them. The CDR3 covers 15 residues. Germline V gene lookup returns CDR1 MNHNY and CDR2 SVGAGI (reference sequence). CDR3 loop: CASSLFAGVLQPQHF. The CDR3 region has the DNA TGTGCCAGCAGTCTTTTCGCGGGGGTTCTACAGCCCCAGCATTTT.

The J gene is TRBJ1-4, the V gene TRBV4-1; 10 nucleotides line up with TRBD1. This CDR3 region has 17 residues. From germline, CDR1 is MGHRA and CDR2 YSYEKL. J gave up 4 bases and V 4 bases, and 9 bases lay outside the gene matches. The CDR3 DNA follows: TGCGCCAGCAGCCGAGACTGGACAGGGGGATTTAATGAAAAACTGTTTTTT. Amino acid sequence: CASSRDWTGGFNEKLFF.